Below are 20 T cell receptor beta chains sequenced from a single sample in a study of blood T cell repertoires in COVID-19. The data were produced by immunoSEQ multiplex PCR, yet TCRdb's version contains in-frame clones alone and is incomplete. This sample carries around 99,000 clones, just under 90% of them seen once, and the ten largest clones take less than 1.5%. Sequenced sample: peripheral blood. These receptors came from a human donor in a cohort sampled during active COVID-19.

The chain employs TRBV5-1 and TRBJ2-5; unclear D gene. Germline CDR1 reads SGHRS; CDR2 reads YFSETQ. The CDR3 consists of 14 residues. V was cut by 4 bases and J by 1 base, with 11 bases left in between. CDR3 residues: CASSPSGFQETQYF. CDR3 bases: TGCGCCAGCAGCCCTTCAGGCTTCCAAGAGACCCAGTACTTC.

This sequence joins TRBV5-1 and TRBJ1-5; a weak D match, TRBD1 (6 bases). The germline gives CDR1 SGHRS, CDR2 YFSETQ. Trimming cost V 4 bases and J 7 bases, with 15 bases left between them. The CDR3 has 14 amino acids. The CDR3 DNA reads TGCGCCAGCAGCGAAGCAGGGGAACGCCAGCCCCAGCATTTT. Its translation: CASSEAGERQPQHF. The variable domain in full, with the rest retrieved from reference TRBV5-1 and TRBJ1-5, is KAGVTQTPRYLIKTRGQQVTLSCSPISGHRSVSWYQQTPGQGLQFLFEYFSETQRNKGNFPGRFSGRQFSNSRSEMNVSTLELGDSALYLCASSEAGERQPQHFGDGTRLSIL.

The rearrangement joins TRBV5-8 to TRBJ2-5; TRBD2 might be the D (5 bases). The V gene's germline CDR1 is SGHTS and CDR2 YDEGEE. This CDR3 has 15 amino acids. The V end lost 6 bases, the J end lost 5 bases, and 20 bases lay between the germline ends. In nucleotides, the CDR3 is TGTGCCAGCACCGAGGAGGTTAAAATGAGGGAGACCCAGTACTTC. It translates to CASTEEVKMRETQYF.

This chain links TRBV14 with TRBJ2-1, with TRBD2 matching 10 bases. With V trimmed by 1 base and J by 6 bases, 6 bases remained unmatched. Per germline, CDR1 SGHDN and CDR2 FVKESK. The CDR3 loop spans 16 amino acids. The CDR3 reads CASSQVGSGRGNEQFF. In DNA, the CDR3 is TGTGCCAGCAGCCAAGTTGGCAGCGGGAGGGGCAATGAGCAGTTCTTC.

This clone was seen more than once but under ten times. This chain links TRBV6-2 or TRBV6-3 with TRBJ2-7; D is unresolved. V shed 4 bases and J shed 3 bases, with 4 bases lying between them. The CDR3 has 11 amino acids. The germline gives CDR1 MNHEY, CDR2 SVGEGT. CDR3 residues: CASSLLYEQYF. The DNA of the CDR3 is TGTGCCAGCAGTTTACTCTACGAGCAGTACTTC.

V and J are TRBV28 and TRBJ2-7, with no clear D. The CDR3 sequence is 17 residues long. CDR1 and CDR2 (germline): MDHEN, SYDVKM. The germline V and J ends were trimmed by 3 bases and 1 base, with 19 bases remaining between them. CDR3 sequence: CASSLKARWSGSYEQYF. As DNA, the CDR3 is TGTGCCAGCAGTTTGAAGGCAAGATGGTCGGGTTCCTACGAGCAGTACTTC.

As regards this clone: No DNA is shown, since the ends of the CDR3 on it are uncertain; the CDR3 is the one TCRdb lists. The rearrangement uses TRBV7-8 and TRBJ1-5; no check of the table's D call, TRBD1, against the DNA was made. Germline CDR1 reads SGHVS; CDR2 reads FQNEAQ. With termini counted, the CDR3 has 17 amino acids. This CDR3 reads CASSFGPGQASNQPQHF.

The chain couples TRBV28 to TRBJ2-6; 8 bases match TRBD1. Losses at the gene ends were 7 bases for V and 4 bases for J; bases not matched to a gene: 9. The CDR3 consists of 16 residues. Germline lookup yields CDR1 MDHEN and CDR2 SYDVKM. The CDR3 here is CASTGRGRSGANVLTF. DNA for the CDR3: TGTGCCAGCACGGGCAGGGGGCGCTCCGGGGCCAACGTCCTGACTTTC. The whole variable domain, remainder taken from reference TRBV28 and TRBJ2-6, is DVKVTQSSRYLVKRTGEKVFLECVQDMDHENMFWYRQDPGLGLRLIYFSYDVKMKEKGDIPEGYSVSREKKERFSLILESASTNQTSMYLCASTGRGRSGANVLTFGAGSRLTVL.

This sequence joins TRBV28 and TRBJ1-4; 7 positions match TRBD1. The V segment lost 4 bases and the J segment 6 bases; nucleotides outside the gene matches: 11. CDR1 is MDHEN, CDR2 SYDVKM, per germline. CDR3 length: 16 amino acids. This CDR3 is CASSWIMTGTDEKLFF. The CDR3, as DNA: TGTGCCAGCAGTTGGATAATGACAGGGACGGATGAAAAACTGTTTTTT.

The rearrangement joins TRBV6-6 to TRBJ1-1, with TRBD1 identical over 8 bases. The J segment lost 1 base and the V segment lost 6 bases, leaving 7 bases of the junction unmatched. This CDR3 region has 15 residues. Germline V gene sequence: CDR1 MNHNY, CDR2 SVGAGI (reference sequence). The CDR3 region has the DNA TGTGCCAGCAGCCCCGGACAGGGAGCGAACACTGAAGCTTTCTTT. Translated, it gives CASSPGQGANTEAFF.

CDR3 nucleotide sequence: TGCGCCAGCAGCCTCTCCGCGGCTCACCGGGGGAACGAGCAGTACTTC. Residues: CASSLSAAHRGNEQYF. The chain links TRBV4-3 to TRBJ2-7, with D possibly TRBD2 on 6 matching bases. With 4 bases removed from V and 5 bases from J, the gap between germline ends came to 21 bases. The germline CDR1 and CDR2 sequences are LGHNA and YSLEER. The CDR3 has 16 residues.

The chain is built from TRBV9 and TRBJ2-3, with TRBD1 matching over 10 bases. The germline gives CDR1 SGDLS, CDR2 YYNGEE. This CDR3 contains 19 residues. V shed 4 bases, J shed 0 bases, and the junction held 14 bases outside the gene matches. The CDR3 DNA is TGTGCCAGCAGCCCTGTTCCGGGACAGGGGAGGGCTAGCACAGATACGCAGTATTTT. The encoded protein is CASSPVPGQGRASTDTQYF.

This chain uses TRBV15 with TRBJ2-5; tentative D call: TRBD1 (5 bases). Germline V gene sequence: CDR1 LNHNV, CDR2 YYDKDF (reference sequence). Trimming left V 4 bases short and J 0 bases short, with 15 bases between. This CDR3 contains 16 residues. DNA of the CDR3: TGTGCCACCAGCACCCAATTTAAGGGGTACCAAGAGACCCAGTACTTC. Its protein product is CATSTQFKGYQETQYF.

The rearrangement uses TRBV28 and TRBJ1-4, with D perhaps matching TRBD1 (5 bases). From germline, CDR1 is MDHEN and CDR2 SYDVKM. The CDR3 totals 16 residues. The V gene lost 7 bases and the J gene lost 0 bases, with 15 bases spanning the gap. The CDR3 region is CASTRDFRATNEKLFF. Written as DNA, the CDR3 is TGTGCCAGCACCCGGGACTTTAGGGCAACTAATGAAAAACTGTTTTTT.

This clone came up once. The chain's CDR3 is CAYSRPSGRNEQFF. The CDR3 DNA sequence: TGTGCCTACTCGCGCCCTAGCGGGAGGAATGAGCAGTTCTTC. V and J are TRBV11-2 and TRBJ2-1, with 11 bases lining up with TRBD2. The CDR3 loop spans 14 amino acids. Germline V gene lookup returns CDR1 SGHAT and CDR2 FQNNGV. The V segment lost 11 bases and the J segment 7 bases; nucleotides outside the gene matches: 10.

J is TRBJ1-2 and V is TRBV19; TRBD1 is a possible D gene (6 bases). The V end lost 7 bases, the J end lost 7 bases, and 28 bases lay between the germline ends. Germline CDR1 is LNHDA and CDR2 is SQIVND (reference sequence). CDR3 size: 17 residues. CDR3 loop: CASIPARGLSSLSGYTF. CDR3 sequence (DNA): TGTGCCAGTATTCCTGCGCGGGGGCTCAGTTCGCTTAGTGGCTACACCTTC.

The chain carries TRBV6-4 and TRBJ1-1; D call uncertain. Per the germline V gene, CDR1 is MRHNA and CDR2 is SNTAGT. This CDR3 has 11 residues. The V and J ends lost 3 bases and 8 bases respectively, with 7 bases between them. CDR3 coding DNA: TGTGCCAGCAGTGAGGGCAGAGAAGCTTTCTTT. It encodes CASSEGREAFF.

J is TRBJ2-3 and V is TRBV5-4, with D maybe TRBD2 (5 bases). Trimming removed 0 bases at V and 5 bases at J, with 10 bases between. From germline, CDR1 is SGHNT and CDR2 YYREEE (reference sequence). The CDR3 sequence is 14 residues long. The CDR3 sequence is CASSLAGSVDTQYF. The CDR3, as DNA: TGTGCCAGCAGCTTGGCGGGGTCGGTAGATACGCAGTATTTT.

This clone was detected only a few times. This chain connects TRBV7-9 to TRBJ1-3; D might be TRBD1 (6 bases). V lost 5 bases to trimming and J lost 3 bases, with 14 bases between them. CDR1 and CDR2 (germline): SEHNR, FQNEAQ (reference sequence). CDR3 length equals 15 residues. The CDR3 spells CASSPTLGGGNTIYF. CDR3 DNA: TGTGCCAGCAGCCCGACTCTAGGGGGTGGAAACACCATATATTTT.

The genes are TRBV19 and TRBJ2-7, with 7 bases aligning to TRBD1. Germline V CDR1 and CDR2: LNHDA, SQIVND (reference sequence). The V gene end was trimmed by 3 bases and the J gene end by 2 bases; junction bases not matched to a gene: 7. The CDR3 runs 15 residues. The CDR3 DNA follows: TGTGCCAGTAGTATCGAGACAGGGAATCCCTACGAGCAGTACTTC. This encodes CASSIETGNPYEQYF. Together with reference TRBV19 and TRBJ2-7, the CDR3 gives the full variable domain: DGGITQSPKYLFRKEGQNVTLSCEQNLNHDAMYWYRQDPGQGLRLIYYSQIVNDFQKGDIAEGYSVSREKKESFPLTVTSAQKNPTAFYLCASSIETGNPYEQYFGPGTRLTVT.